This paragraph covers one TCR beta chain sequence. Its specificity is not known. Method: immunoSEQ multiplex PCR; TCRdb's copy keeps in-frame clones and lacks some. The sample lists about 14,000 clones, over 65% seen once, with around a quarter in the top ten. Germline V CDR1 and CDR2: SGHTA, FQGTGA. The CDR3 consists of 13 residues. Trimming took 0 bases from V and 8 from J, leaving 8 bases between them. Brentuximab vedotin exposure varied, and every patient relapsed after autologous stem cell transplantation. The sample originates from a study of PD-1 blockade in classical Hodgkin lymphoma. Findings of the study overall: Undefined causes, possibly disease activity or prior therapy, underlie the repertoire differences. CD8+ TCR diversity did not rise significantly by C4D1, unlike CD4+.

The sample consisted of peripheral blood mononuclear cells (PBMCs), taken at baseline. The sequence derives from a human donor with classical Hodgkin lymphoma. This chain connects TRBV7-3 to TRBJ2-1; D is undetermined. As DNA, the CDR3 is TGTGCCAGCAGCTTAACCTTTAACTATGAGCAGTTCTTC. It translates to CASSLTFNYEQFF.